This T cell receptor beta chain is drawn from a study of blood T cell repertoires in COVID-19. Study-level background: Some COVID-19 samples were acute and others convalescent; all came from the United States, Italy and Spain. The analysed material was cDNA or gDNA that came from T cells, B-cell-depleted T cells, or PBMCs.

Methods used by the authors: Amplifying reference gene primers gave estimates of nucleated cell counts. Clones were read by immunoSEQ multiplex PCR, and TCRdb kept only the in-frame ones, dropping some. That table furnishes V, J and clone size, whereas the DNA furnished D and trimming. The sample consists of 95,000 to 150,000 clones, 80% to 95% of them appearing once. The Seattle patients joined while their infection was active and were tracked longitudinally afterward. Per germline, CDR1 SGDLS and CDR2 YYNGEE. Trimming stripped 4 bases from V and 1 base from J, with 8 bases between. This CDR3 has 13 residues.

Specimen: peripheral blood. The V call is TRBV9, the J call TRBJ2-5; D ambiguous. The TCR sequence derives from a man aged 45 to 65 with COVID-19, enrolled during active disease. CDR3 DNA: TGTGCCAGCAGCTCCCTATCCCAAGAGACCCAGTACTTC. As protein: CASSSLSQETQYF.